This T cell receptor (beta chain) was identified in a study of shared clonotypes between healthy human individuals. Broader study findings: A generally larger estimated richness was seen in naive subsets than in memory subsets. The naive CD4 repertoires of a handful of donors were compared, and roughly 5.1% of clonotypes were shared.

The table came from immunoSEQ multiplex PCR; TCRdb's copy has only in-frame clones and leaves some out. The table shows approximately 1.5 million clones, with 95% to 99% occurring only once. The CDR3 covers 17 residues. The germline CDR1 and CDR2 sequences are SGHKS and YYEKEE (reference sequence). The V end lost 0 bases, the J end lost 0 bases, and 16 bases lay between the germline ends. A remark on this clone: What it binds is unknown.

The sequence came from a man aged 25 to 45 in good health. The rearrangement uses TRBV5-5 and TRBJ2-7; D is undetermined. Sequenced: naive CD4+ T cells sorted from blood. Subset meaning: CD45RA+ positively selected. The CDR3 DNA sequence: TGTGCCAGCAGCTTGGTTTGGGGTGCCCAACCCTCCTACGAGCAGTACTTC. It is translated as CASSLVWGAQPSYEQYF. Supplemented by reference TRBV5-5 and TRBJ2-7, the full variable domain reads DAGVTQSPTHLIKTRGQQVTLRCSPISGHKSVSWYQQVLGQGPQFIFQYYEKEERGRGNFPDRFSARQFPNYSSELNVNALLLGDSALYLCASSLVWGAQPSYEQYFGPGTRLTVT.